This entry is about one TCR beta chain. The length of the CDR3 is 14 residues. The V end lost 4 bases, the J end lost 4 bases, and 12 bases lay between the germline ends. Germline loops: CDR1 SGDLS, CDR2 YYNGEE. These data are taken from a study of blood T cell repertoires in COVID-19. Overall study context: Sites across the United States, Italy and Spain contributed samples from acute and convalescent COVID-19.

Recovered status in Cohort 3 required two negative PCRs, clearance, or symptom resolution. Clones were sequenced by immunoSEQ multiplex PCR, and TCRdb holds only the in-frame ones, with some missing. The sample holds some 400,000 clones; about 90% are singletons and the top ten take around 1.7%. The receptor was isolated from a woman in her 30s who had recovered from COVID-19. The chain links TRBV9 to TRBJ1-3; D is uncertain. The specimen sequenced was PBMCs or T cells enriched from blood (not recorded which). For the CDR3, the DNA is TGTGCCAGCAGCCCTTGGCTAGAAGGAAACACCATATATTTT. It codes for CASSPWLEGNTIYF.